This TCR beta chain was profiled in a study of blood T cells in healthy people across ages. Sample-barcoded 5' priming and a J-beta primer mix drove a second PCR of roughly 6 to 12 cycles. From the 5' RACE reads, TCRdb called clonotypes with MiXCR, one entry per CDR3 protein. The data show 600,000 to 900,000 distinct CDR3 sequences, around 24% seen once. As regards this clonotype: Its antigen is as yet unknown.

The CDR3 spans 13 residues. The V gene lost 8 bases and the J gene lost 8 bases, with 15 bases spanning the gap. The germline V gene has CDR1 MGHRA and CDR2 YSYEKL. Study conclusions and caveats: Naive and antigen-experienced cells could not be conclusively compared, given unsorted PBMCs.

The data were also submitted as part of a second study, on T cells of mothers and their children. That work contributes: Input to cDNA synthesis comprised all extracted RNA, at a ratio of approximately 1.5 ug per 15 ul. Using the M1S primer, the second PCR added sample barcodes along with 2-4 random nucleotides.

This clonotype was sampled from a boy aged 5 to 17 in good health. The sequenced sample consisted of blood. J is TRBJ1-4 and V is TRBV4-1; D is unresolved. CDR3 region: CASSGRITEKLFF. The DNA for the CDR3 is TGCGCCAGCTCTGGGAGAATTACGGAAAAACTGTTTTTT.